The 18 T cell receptor beta chains below were found in one sample sequenced in a study of blood T cells in healthy people across ages. Using a J-beta primer mix together with a sample-barcoded 5' primer, a second PCR was run for 7 to 11 cycles. Each CDR3 protein is one row after TCRdb ran MiXCR on the 5' RACE reads. The sample contains hundreds of thousands of distinct CDR3 sequences, around 32% of which appear only once. The sequenced material came from blood. Receptors were obtained from a woman of 80 years or more in good health.

The sample holds many counts of this clonotype. This chain links TRBV7-9 with TRBJ1-2, with D unresolved. Germline V CDR1 and CDR2: SEHNR, FQNEAQ (reference sequence). CDR3 length: 13 amino acids. V shed 5 bases and J shed 6 bases, with 13 bases lying between them. The CDR3 nucleotides read TGTGCCAGCAGCAAAACGCTCCGGGATGGCTACACCTTC. This codes for CASSKTLRDGYTF.

There are a few counts of this clonotype. This could be a read error, since a much larger clone is one nucleotide away. The chain combines TRBV7-3 with TRBJ1-2; D is unresolved. Per germline, CDR1 SGHTA and CDR2 FQGTGA. The CDR3 loop spans 15 amino acids. Here the CDR3 reads CTSSLTPGSSYGYTF. Here the CDR3 DNA reads TGTACCAGCAGCTTAACCCCGGGCAGCAGCTATGGCTACACCTTC. Combining the CDR3 with reference TRBV7-3 and TRBJ1-2 gives the whole variable domain GAGVSQTPSNKVTEKGKYVELRCDPISGHTALYWYRQSLGQGPEFLIYFQGTGAADDSGLPNDRFFAVRPEGSVSTLKIQRTERGDSAVYLCTSSLTPGSSYGYTFGSGTRLTVV.

Ten or more counts support this clonotype. One end of the junction varies from germline; a read error may be responsible. The chain links TRBV12-3 or TRBV12-4 to TRBJ2-7; 10 positions match TRBD2. The CDR3 covers 15 residues. CDR3 DNA: TGTGCCAGCATTTTAACTAGCGGGGACTCCTACGAGCAGTACTTC. This sequence encodes CASILTSGDSYEQYF.

This clonotype was seen many times. The CDR3 sequence: CSALPTGTVTYEQYF. The CDR3 DNA reads TGCAGTGCCCTACCGACAGGGACCGTCACCTACGAGCAGTACTTC. The chain employs TRBV20-1 and TRBJ2-7; 7 bases map to TRBD1. Germline assignment: CDR1 DFQATT and CDR2 SNEGSKA (reference sequence). The CDR3 runs to 15 residues. V lost 6 bases, J lost 2 bases, and 13 bases stayed unmatched.

Of note for this clonotype: At one of its ends the junction is not consistent with the germline gene, which may arise from a read error. The chain combines TRBV5-4 with TRBJ2-2, with TRBD2 matching over 10 bases. Germline V gene data show CDR1 as SGHNT and CDR2 as YYREEE (reference sequence). The CDR3 length is 17 residues. This chain's CDR3 is CGSSPGRLAGNTGELFF. In nucleotides, the CDR3 is TGTGGCAGCAGCCCTGGAAGACTAGCGGGGAACACCGGGGAGCTGTTTTTT.

This clonotype occurred a few times. The rearrangement uses TRBV3-1 and TRBJ2-5; D is tentatively TRBD1 or TRBD2 (6 bases each). V was clipped by 0 bases and J by 6 bases, with 14 bases between them. Germline V gene sequence: CDR1 LGHDT, CDR2 YNNKEL (reference sequence). This CDR3 spans 15 amino acids. CDR3 nucleotide sequence: TGTGCCAGCAGCCAAGAAGCCCCTCGGGGGCAGACCCAGTACTTC. Protein sequence: CASSQEAPRGQTQYF.

The J gene is TRBJ1-5, the V gene TRBV4-2; D gene unclear. Germline-derived CDR1 and CDR2 are LGHNA and YNFKEQ. This CDR3 is built from 15 residues. V shed 4 bases and J shed 1 base, with 11 bases lying between them. This CDR3 reads CASSPEPGSNQPQHF. As DNA, the CDR3 is TGTGCCAGCAGCCCAGAGCCGGGGAGCAATCAGCCCCAGCATTTT.

The rearrangement joins TRBV7-9 to TRBJ2-3, with 8 bases matching TRBD2. After removal of 4 bases from V and 0 bases from J, the junction contained 3 bases not matched to a gene. The CDR3 loop spans 15 amino acids. Germline CDR1 SEHNR, CDR2 FQNEAQ (reference sequence). CDR3 region: CASSSSGLSTDTQYF. As DNA, the CDR3 is TGTGCCAGCAGCTCTAGCGGGCTTAGCACAGATACGCAGTATTTT.

This clonotype was counted ten times or more. This chain joins TRBV12-3 or TRBV12-4 and TRBJ2-3; 7 bases agree with TRBD2. This CDR3 contains 15 residues. J lost 0 bases, V lost 3 bases, and 3 bases had no gene match. The CDR3 nucleotides are TGTGCCAGCAGTTTGGGGGGGGGTAGCACAGATACGCAGTATTTT. As protein: CASSLGGGSTDTQYF.

This clonotype appeared many times. The chain has TRBV12-3 or TRBV12-4 and TRBJ2-3; tentative D call: TRBD1 (7 bases). This CDR3 contains 17 residues. Between the trimmed V and J ends, which lost 6 bases and 1 base, there was a span of 20 bases. CDR3: CASSQGGGAVGTDTQYF. The CDR3 nucleotides read TGTGCCAGCAGCCAGGGGGGCGGGGCTGTAGGCACAGATACGCAGTATTTT.

This clonotype was recorded only once. A much larger clone differs by one base, so this may be a read error. This chain joins TRBV7-9 and TRBJ2-5, with D possibly being TRBD1 or TRBD2 (5 bases each). Germline V CDR1 and CDR2: SEHNR, FQNEAQ (reference sequence). This CDR3 has 14 residues. Between the trimmed V and J ends, which lost 4 bases and 3 bases, there was a span of 12 bases. CDR3 coding DNA: TGTGCCAGCAGCTGGTGGGACGCGGAAGAGACCCAGTACTTC. Its protein is CASSWWDAEETQYF.

About this clonotype itself: This could be a read error, since a much larger clone is one nucleotide away. V and J are TRBV20-1 and TRBJ1-2; tentatively, D is TRBD1 (5 bases). Germline V gene lookup returns CDR1 DFQATT and CDR2 SNEGSKA (reference sequence). The CDR3 is made up of 13 amino acids. Trimming removed 5 bases from V and 4 bases from J, with 14 bases in between. CDR3 sequence (DNA): TGCAGTGCTGGGACGGTGATCCGCTATGGCTACACCTTC. It specifies CSAGTVIRYGYTF.

Notes on this clonotype: A much bigger clone sits one base away, suggesting this may be a read error. The chain uses TRBV3-1 and TRBJ2-1; no reliable D call. The CDR3 extends over 13 amino acids. Trimming cost V 3 bases and J 9 bases, with 12 bases left between them. The germline gives CDR1 LGHDT, CDR2 YNNKEL (reference sequence). As DNA, the CDR3 is TGTGCCAGCAGCCAGCGGAAGAGTGGTGAGCAGTTCTTC. This gives the protein CASSQRKSGEQFF.

This clonotype was recorded at least ten times. The genes are TRBV11-2 and TRBJ2-7; 7 bases are shared with TRBD2. CDR3 length equals 14 residues. The germline gives CDR1 SGHAT, CDR2 FQNNGV. J gave up 4 bases and V 5 bases, and 8 bases lay outside the gene matches. CDR3 DNA: TGTGCCAGCAGCCGGGGAGGGACCCCTTACGAGCAGTACTTC. Its protein product is CASSRGGTPYEQYF. Filled out from reference TRBV11-2 and TRBJ2-7, the complete variable domain reads EAGVAQSPRYKIIEKRQSVAFWCNPISGHATLYWYQQILGQGPKLLIQFQNNGVVDDSQLPKDRFSAERLKGVDSTLKIQPAKLEDSAVYLCASSRGGTPYEQYFGPGTRLTVT.

The sample holds a few counts of this clonotype. A single base separates this from a much larger clone, so it may be a read error. V is TRBV12-3 or TRBV12-4 and J is TRBJ1-2; TRBD1 agrees at 8 bases. Trimming cost V 10 bases and J 6 bases; bases outside gene matches: 10. This CDR3 has 13 amino acids. CDR3 residues: CAISQDRVNGYTF. As DNA, the CDR3 is TGTGCCATCAGCCAGGACAGGGTAAATGGCTACACCTTC.

This chain joins TRBV6-2 or TRBV6-3 and TRBJ1-1; TRBD1 might be the D (5 bases). The ends were cut back, 2 bases at V and 0 bases at J, with 10 bases in the middle. Per the germline V gene, CDR1 is MNHEY and CDR2 is SVGEGT. The CDR3 is 15 amino acids. The CDR3 DNA reads TGTGCCAGCAGTTACACACGGGGCCTGAACACTGAAGCTTTCTTT. Translated: CASSYTRGLNTEAFF.

The table lists this clonotype with many counts. The chain recombines TRBV6-2 or TRBV6-3 with TRBJ2-1, with D perhaps matching TRBD1 (6 bases). From germline, CDR1 is MNHEY and CDR2 SVGEGT. The CDR3 loop spans 16 amino acids. V shed 6 bases and J shed 2 bases, with 17 bases lying between them. The CDR3 protein is CASSPEGGRTYNEQFF. The DNA for the CDR3 is TGTGCCAGCAGCCCCGAAGGGGGTCGGACCTACAATGAGCAGTTCTTC.

V gene TRBV20-1 combines with J gene TRBJ2-1; D unclear. Trimming removed 5 bases from V and 4 bases from J, with 6 bases in between. The CDR3 length is 11 residues. Germline values: CDR1 DFQATT, CDR2 SNEGSKA (reference sequence). The CDR3 bases are TGCAGTGCTTACAAGTACAATGAGCAGTTCTTC. Translated: CSAYKYNEQFF.